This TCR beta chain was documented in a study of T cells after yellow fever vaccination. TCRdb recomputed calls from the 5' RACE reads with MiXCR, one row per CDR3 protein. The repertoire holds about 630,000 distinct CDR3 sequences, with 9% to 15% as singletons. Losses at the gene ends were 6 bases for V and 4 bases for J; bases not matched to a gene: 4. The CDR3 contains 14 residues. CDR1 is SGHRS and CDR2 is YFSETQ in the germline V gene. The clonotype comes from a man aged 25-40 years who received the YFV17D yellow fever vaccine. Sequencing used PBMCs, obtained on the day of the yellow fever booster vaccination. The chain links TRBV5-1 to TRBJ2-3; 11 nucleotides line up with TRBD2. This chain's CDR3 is CASTLAGEADTQYF. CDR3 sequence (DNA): TGCGCCAGCACACTAGCGGGAGAAGCAGATACGCAGTATTTT.